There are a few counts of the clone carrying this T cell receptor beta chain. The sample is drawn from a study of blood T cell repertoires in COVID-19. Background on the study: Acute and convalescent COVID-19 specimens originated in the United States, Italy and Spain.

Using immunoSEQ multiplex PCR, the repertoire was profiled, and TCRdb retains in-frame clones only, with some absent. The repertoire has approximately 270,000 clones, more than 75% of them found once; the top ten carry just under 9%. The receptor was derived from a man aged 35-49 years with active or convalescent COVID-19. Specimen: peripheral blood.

CDR3 sequence: CASSIQETQYF. CDR3 DNA sequence: TGTGCCAGCAGCATACAAGAGACCCAGTACTTC. The V call is TRBV16, the J call TRBJ2-5; D gene ambiguous. The CDR3 is 11 amino acids. CDR1 and CDR2 from the germline V gene are KGHSY and FQNENV. Trimming removed 5 bases from V and 2 bases from J, with 3 bases in between.